This T cell receptor beta chain was captured in a study of blood T cell repertoires in COVID-19. The method was immunoSEQ multiplex PCR; TCRdb's version includes in-frame clones alone and lacks a portion of them. The sample lists over 85,000 clones, approximately 89% occurring once. This CDR3 region has 15 residues. Per the germline V gene, CDR1 is MNHEY and CDR2 is SVGAGI. The J segment lost 2 bases and the V segment lost 7 bases, leaving 11 bases of the junction unmatched. Input material: peripheral blood. The J gene is TRBJ2-7, the V gene TRBV6-5; 7 positions agree with TRBD1. This receptor was taken from a human donor in a cohort sampled during active COVID-19. The CDR3 loop reads CASTPTGERPYEQYF. Written as DNA, the CDR3 is TGTGCCAGCACCCCCACAGGGGAAAGACCCTACGAGCAGTACTTC.